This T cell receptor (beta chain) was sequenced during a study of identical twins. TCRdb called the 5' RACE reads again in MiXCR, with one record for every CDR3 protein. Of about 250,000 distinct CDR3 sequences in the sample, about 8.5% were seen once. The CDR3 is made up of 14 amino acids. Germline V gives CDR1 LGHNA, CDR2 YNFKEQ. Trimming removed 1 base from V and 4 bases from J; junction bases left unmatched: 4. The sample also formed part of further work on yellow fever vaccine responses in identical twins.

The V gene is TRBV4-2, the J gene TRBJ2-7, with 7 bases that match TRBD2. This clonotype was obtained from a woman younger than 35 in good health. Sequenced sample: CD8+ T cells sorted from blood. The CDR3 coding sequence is TGTGCCAGCAGCCAAGCTCTAGCGGATTACGAGCAGTACTTC. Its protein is CASSQALADYEQYF.